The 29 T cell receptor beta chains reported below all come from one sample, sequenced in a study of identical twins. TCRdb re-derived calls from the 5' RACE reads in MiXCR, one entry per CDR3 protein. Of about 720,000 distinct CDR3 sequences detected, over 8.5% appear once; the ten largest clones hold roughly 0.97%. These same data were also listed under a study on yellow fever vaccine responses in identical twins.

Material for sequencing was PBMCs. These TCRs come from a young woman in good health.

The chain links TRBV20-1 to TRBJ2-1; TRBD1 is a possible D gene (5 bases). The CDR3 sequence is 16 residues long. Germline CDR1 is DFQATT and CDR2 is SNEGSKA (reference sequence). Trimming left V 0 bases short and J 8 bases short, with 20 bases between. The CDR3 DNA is TGCAGTGCTAGAGATCTGTGGGAACCTTCGACAGATGAGCAGTTCTTC. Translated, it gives CSARDLWEPSTDEQFF.

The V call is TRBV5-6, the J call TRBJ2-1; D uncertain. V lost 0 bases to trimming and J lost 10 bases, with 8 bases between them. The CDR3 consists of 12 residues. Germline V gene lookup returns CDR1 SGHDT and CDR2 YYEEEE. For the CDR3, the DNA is TGTGCCAGCAGCTTGGCAAGGCAGGAGCAGTTCTTC. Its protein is CASSLARQEQFF.

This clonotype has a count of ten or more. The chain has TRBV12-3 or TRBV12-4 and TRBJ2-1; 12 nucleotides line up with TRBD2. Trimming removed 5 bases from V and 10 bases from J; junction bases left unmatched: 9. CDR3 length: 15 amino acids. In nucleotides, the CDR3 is TGTGCCAGCAGTCCCCTAGCGGGGGGGCACAGCGAGCAGTTCTTC. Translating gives CASSPLAGGHSEQFF.

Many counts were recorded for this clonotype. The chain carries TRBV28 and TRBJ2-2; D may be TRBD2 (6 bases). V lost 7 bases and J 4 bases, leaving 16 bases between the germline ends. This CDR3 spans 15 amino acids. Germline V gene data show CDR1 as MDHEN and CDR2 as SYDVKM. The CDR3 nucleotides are TGTGCCAGCAACTCCGGGACTCCGGGCACCGGGGAGCTGTTTTTT. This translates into CASNSGTPGTGELFF.

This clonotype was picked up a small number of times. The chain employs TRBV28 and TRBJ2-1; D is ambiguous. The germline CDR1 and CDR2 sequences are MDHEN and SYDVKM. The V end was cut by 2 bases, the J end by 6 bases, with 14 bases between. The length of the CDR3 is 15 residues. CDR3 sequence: CASSLDPGPGNEQFF. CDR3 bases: TGTGCCAGCAGTTTAGACCCGGGCCCCGGCAATGAGCAGTTCTTC. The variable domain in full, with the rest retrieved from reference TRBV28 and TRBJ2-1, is DVKVTQSSRYLVKRTGEKVFLECVQDMDHENMFWYRQDPGLGLRLIYFSYDVKMKEKGDIPEGYSVSREKKERFSLILESASTNQTSMYLCASSLDPGPGNEQFFGPGTRLTVL.

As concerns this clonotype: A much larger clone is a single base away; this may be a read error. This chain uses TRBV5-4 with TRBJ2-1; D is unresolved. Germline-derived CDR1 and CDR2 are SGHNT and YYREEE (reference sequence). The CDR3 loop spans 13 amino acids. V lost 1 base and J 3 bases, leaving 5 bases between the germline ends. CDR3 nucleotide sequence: TGTGCCAGCAGCTTGAGACACTACAATGAGCAGTTCTTC. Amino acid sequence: CASSLRHYNEQFF.

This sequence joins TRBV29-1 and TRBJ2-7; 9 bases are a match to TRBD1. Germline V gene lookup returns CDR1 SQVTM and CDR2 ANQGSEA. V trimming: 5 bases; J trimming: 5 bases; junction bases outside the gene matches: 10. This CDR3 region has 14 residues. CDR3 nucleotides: TGCAGCGTTAGGAGCGAAACAGGGGGCGACGAGCAGTACTTC. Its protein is CSVRSETGGDEQYF.

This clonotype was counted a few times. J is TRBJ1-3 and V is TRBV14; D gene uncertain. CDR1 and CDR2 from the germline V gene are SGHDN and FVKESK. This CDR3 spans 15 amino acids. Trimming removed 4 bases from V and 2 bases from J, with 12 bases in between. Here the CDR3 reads CASSLDHGTGNTIYF. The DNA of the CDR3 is TGTGCCAGCAGCCTAGACCACGGTACTGGAAACACCATATATTTT.

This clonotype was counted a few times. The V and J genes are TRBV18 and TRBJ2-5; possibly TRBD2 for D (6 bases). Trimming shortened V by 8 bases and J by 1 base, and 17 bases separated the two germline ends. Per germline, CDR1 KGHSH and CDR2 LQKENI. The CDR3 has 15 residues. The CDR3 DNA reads TGTGCCAGCCACTCACAGTGGGGAGGCCAAGAGACCCAGTACTTC. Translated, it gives CASHSQWGGQETQYF.

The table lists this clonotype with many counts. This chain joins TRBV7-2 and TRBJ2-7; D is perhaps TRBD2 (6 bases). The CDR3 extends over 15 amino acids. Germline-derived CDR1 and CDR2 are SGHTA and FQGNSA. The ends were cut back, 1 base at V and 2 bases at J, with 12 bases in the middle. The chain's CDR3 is CASSLGAGNTYEQYF. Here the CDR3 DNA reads TGTGCCAGCAGCTTAGGTGCGGGGAACACCTACGAGCAGTACTTC. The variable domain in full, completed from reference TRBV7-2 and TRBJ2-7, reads GAGVSQSPSNKVTEKGKDVELRCDPISGHTALYWYRQSLGQGLEFLIYFQGNSAPDKSGLPSDRFSAERTGGSVSTLTIQRTQQEDSAVYLCASSLGAGNTYEQYFGPGTRLTVT.

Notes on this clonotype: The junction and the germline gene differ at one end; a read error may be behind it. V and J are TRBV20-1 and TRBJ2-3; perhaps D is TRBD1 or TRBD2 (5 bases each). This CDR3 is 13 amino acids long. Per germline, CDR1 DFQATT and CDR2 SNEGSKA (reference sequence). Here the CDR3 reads CSAPPGPADTRYF. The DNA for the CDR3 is TGCAGTGCTCCTCCGGGACCAGCAGATACGCGGTATTTT.

CDR3 sequence: CASSLQAGASQETQYF. The CDR3 DNA reads TGTGCCAGCAGCTTACAAGCGGGGGCGTCCCAAGAGACCCAGTACTTC. The rearrangement joins TRBV7-2 to TRBJ2-5; TRBD2 matches at 8 bases. The CDR3 has 16 amino acids. Germline loops: CDR1 SGHTA, CDR2 FQGNSA. Trimming at V came to 2 bases and at J to 1 base, leaving 6 bases not matched to a gene.

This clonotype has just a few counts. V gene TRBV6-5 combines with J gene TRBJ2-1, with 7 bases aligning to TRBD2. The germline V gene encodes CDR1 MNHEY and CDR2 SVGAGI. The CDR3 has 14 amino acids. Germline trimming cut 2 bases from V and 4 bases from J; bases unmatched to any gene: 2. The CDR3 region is CASSYVREYNEQFF. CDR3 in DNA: TGTGCCAGCAGTTACGTGCGGGAGTACAATGAGCAGTTCTTC.

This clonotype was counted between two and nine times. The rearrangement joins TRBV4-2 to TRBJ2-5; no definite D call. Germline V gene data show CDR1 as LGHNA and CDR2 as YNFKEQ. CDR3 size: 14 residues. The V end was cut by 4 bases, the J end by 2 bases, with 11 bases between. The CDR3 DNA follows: TGTGCCAGCAGCCCCAGTTTAGGTCAAGAGACCCAGTACTTC. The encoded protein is CASSPSLGQETQYF.

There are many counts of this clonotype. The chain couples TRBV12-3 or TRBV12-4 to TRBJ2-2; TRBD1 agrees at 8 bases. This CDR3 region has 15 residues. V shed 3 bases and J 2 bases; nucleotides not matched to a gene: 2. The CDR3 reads CASSFQGANTGELFF. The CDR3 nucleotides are TGTGCCAGCAGTTTCCAGGGGGCCAACACCGGGGAGCTGTTTTTT.

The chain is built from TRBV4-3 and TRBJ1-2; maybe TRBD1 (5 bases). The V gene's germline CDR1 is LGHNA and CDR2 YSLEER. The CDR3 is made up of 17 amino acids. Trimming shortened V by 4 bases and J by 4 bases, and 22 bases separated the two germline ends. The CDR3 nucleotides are TGCGCCAGCAGCCCAGTACACGGGGCCATTACCGCCTATGGCTACACCTTC. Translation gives CASSPVHGAITAYGYTF.

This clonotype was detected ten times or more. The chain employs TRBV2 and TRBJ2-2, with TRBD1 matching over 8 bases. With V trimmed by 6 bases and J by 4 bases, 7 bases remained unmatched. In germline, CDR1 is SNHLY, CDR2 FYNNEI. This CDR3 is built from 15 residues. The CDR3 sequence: CASRGQGRVTGELFF. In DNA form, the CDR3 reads TGTGCCAGCAGAGGACAGGGTCGGGTCACCGGGGAGCTGTTTTTT.

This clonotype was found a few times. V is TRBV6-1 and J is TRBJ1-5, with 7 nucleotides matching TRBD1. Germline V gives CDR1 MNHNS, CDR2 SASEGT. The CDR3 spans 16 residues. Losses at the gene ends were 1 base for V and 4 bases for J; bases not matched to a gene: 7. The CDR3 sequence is CASSEGTQGLNQPQHF. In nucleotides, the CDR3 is TGTGCCAGCAGTGAAGGTACACAGGGGTTGAATCAGCCCCAGCATTTT.

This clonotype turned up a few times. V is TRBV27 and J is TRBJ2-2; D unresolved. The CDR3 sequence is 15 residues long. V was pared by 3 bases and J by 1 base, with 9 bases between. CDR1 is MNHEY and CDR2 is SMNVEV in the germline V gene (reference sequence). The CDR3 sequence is CASSLASENTGELFF. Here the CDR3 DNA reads TGTGCCAGCAGTTTGGCGTCAGAGAACACCGGGGAGCTGTTTTTT.

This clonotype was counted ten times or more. CDR3 region: CASSQADYVGEQGSREKLFF. The CDR3 coding sequence is TGCGCCAGCAGCCAAGCTGATTACGTGGGGGAACAGGGCAGTAGGGAAAAACTGTTTTTT. The chain combines TRBV4-3 with TRBJ1-4; D is possibly TRBD1 (6 bases). Germline V gene lookup returns CDR1 LGHNA and CDR2 YSLEER. The CDR3 contains 20 residues. V was pared by 1 base and J by 8 bases, with 29 bases between.

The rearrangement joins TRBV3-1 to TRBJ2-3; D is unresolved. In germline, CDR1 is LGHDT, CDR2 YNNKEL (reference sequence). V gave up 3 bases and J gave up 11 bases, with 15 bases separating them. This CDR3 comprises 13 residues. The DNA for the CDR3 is TGTGCCAGCAGCCACCCAACTGGTGAAATGCAGTATTTT. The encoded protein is CASSHPTGEMQYF.

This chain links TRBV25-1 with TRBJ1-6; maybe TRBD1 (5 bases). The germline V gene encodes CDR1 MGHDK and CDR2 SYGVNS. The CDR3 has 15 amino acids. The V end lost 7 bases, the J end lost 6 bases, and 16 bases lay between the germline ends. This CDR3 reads CASTGRDAINSPLHF. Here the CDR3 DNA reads TGTGCCAGCACCGGACGGGACGCAATTAATTCACCCCTCCACTTT.

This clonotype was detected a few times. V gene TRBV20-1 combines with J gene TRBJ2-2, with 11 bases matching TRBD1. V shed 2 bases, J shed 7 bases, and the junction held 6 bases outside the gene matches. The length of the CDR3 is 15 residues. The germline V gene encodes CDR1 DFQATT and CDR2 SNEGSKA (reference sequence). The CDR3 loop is CSARRTGGSGGELFF. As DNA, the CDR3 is TGCAGTGCTAGAAGGACAGGGGGCTCAGGCGGGGAGCTGTTTTTT.

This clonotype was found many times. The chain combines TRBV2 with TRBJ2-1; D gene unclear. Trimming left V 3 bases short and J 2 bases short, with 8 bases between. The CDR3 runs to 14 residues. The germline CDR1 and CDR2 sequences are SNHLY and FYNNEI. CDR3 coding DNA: TGTGCCAGCAGTGAGGGGTCGGCCTACAATGAGCAGTTCTTC. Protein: CASSEGSAYNEQFF. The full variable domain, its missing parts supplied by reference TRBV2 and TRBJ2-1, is EPEVTQTPSHQVTQMGQEVILRCVPISNHLYFYWYRQILGQKVEFLVSFYNNEISEKSEIFDDQFSVERPDGSNFTLKIRSTKLEDSAMYFCASSEGSAYNEQFFGPGTRLTVL.

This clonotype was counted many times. The CDR3 protein is CAIMSGNTDTQYF. The DNA of the CDR3 is TGTGCCATCATGTCAGGGAACACAGATACGCAGTATTTT. The rearrangement uses TRBV10-3 and TRBJ2-3; possible D gene TRBD1, 5 bases. Trimming removed 7 bases from V and 2 bases from J, with 10 bases in between. The germline V gene encodes CDR1 ENHRY and CDR2 SYGVKD. CDR3 length equals 13 residues.

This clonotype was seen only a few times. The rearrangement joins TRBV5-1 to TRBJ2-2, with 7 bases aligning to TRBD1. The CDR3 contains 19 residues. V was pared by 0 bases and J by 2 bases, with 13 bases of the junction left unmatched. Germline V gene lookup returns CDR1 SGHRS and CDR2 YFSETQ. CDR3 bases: TGCGCCAGCAGCTTGGAATCCCCCGGGGACAGCTACAACACCGGGGAGCTGTTTTTT. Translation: CASSLESPGDSYNTGELFF.

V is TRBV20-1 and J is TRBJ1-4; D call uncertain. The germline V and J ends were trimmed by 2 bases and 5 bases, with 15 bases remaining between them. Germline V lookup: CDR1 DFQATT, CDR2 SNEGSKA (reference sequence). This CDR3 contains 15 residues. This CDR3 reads CSARPRNFGNEKLFF. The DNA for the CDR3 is TGCAGTGCTAGACCAAGGAATTTCGGAAATGAAAAACTGTTTTTT.

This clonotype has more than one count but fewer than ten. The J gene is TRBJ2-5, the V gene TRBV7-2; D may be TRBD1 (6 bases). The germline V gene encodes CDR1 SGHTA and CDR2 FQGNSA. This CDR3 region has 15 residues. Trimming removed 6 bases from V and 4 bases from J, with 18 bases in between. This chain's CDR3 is CASSNRDPSVETQYF. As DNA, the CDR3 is TGTGCCAGCAGTAACAGGGACCCAAGTGTAGAGACCCAGTACTTC.

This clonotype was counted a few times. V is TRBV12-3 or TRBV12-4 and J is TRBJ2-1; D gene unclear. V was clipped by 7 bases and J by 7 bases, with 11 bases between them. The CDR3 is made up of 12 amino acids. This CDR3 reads CASTLGRNEQFF. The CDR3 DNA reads TGTGCCAGCACCCTGGGTCGAAATGAGCAGTTCTTC.